This is a list of T cell receptor beta chains from one sample in a study of T cell changes during pregnancy in multiple sclerosis. TCRdb's copy holds only in-frame clones and misses some; the assay was immunoSEQ multiplex PCR. The sample lists 45,000 to 55,000 clones, approximately 88% occurring once. The sequencing used CD4+ T cells from peripheral blood mononuclear cells, collected in the second trimester of pregnancy. These receptor sequences come from a female donor with multiple sclerosis, enrolled in a pregnancy study. Both conserved end residues are part of each CDR3. The D gene is left open where the match is weak. Expanded clones are given a class, and other clones once, few, many or no size at all.

>TRBV4-1|TRBJ2-7|TRBD2|-
TGCGCCAGCAGCCAATTGGCGGGAGTAGCCTACGAGCAGTACTTC
CASSQLAGVAYEQYF
>TRBV10-3|TRBJ2-7|TRBD1|-
TGTGCCTTTTCACGGACAGGGGGGATCGAGCAGTACTTC
CAFSRTGGIEQYF
>TRBV6-1|TRBJ2-5|TRBD2|-
TGTGCCAGCAGGGGACTAGCCCAAGAGACCCAGTACTTC
CASRGLAQETQYF
>TRBV11-3|TRBJ1-1|-|-
TGTGCCAGCAGCTTTGGAGATAGTAGGTTTAACACTGAAGCTTTCTTT
CASSFGDSRFNTEAFF
>TRBV28|TRBJ2-2|-|few
TGTGCCAGCGCAAATAGCGAGAGGGTTGCTGGGGAGCTGTTTTTT
CASANSERVAGELFF
>TRBV18|TRBJ1-4|-|once
TGTGCCAGCTCCCCCGGTTCCGGGACTAATGAAAAACTGTTTTTT
CASSPGSGTNEKLFF
>TRBV9|TRBJ2-1|TRBD2|-
TGTGCCAGCAGCCCCTCACTCAGACTAGCTATAGATCCTGTTGAGCAGTTCTTC
CASSPSLRLAIDPVEQFF
>TRBV10-2|TRBJ2-1|TRBD2|-
TGCGCCAGCAGCAGTACTAGCGGGAGTTACAATGAGCAGTTCTTC
CASSSTSGSYNEQFF
>TRBV5-3|TRBJ2-7|TRBD1|-
TGTGCCAGAAGCTTAAAACCTAGGGACAGGGCCAAGGACGAGCAGTACTTC
CARSLKPRDRAKDEQYF
>TRBV5-1|TRBJ2-3|TRBD1|-
TGCGCCAGCAGCTTCCGGGACAGAACGGGCTCCGATACGCAGTATTTT
CASSFRDRTGSDTQYF
>TRBV5-1|TRBJ2-3|-|-
TGCGCCAGCAGCTTGAAGAGTGATACGCAGTATTTT
CASSLKSDTQYF
>TRBV19|TRBJ1-1|-|-
TGTGCCAGTAGTATAGATGGGGACTACACTGAAGCTTTCTTT
CASSIDGDYTEAFF
>TRBV9|TRBJ2-3|TRBD2|-
TGTGCCAGCAGCCCCCGGGACTACCGGGTGACAGATACGCAGTATTTT
CASSPRDYRVTDTQYF
>TRBV19|TRBJ1-2|-|-
TGTGCCAGTACCCCCATAGGGGACTATGGCTACACCTTC
CASTPIGDYGYTF
>TRBV7-2|TRBJ2-7|TRBD1|-
TGTGCCAGCAGCTTCCGACAGGGGGCTTACGAGCAGTACTTC
CASSFRQGAYEQYF
>TRBV19|TRBJ1-5|-|few
TGTGCCAGTAGTACCCTGCGGAGGGGCCGCAATCAGCCCCAGCATTTT
CASSTLRRGRNQPQHF
>TRBV7-2|TRBJ2-5|TRBD2|once
TGTGCCAGCAGCCCTGGGACTAGCGGGACACAAGAGACCCAGTACTTC
CASSPGTSGTQETQYF
>TRBV9|TRBJ2-1|TRBD1|-
TGTGCCAGCAGCCCTACCACCGGGACAGGGAGTAGCAATGAGCAGTTCTTC
CASSPTTGTGSSNEQFF
>TRBV7-2|TRBJ2-5|-|-
TGTGCCAGCAGTCAGGGGGGTCGGGGCCAAGAGACCCAGTACTTC
CASSQGGRGQETQYF
>TRBV5-4|TRBJ2-3|TRBD2|-
TGTGCCAGCAGGGCTAGCGGGGGCACAGATACGCAGTATTTT
CASRASGGTDTQYF
>TRBV20-1|TRBJ2-1|-|-
TGCAGTGCTAGCAGTTACGAGCAGTTCTTC
CSASSYEQFF
>TRBV28|TRBJ2-1|-|-
TGTGCCAGCAGTTCGGCTAGTAGTAGGGGCCATGAGCAGTTCTTC
CASSSASSRGHEQFF
>TRBV18|TRBJ2-1|-|-
TGTGCCAGCTCACCTGCTAGCTCCTACAATGAGCAGTTCTTC
CASSPASSYNEQFF
>TRBV2|TRBJ2-7|TRBD1|-
TGTGCCAGCAGCCCTAACAGGGGCTCCTACGAGCAGTACTTC
CASSPNRGSYEQYF
>TRBV5-1|TRBJ2-4|TRBD1|-
TGCGCCAGCAGCCCCGGACAGGGGGTGGTGGACATTCAGTACTTC
CASSPGQGVVDIQYF
>TRBV2|TRBJ2-1|-|-
TGTGCCAGCAGCTCAACTAGTGGGTCCTACAATGAGCAGTTCTTC
CASSSTSGSYNEQFF
>TRBV5-1|TRBJ2-1|-|-
TGCGCCAGCCAGGGCGGCGGGGTCCACAATGAGCAGTTCTTC
CASQGGGVHNEQFF
>TRBV6-5|TRBJ2-7|TRBD1|many
TGTGCCAGCAGTTACTCACAGGGGGCTGGCTACGAGCAGTACTTC
CASSYSQGAGYEQYF
>TRBV10-3|TRBJ1-2|-|-
TGTGCCATCAGTGGGACAGAATCTAACTATGGCTACACCTTC
CAISGTESNYGYTF
>TRBV28|TRBJ1-4|TRBD1|-
TGTGCCAGCACCTCGGGACAGATTAATGAAAAACTGTTTTTT
CASTSGQINEKLFF
>TRBV4-2|TRBJ1-2|-|-
TGTGCCAGCAGCCACCTGACAGCTAACTATGGCTACACCTTC
CASSHLTANYGYTF
>TRBV21-1|TRBJ2-2|-|-
TGTGCCAGCAGCAAGGTGGGGGGACAGGGGCCTAACACCGGGGAGCTGTTTTTT
CASSKVGGQGPNTGELFF
>TRBV7-2|TRBJ1-2|TRBD1|-
TGTGCCAGCAGCGTGACAGGGTTTGGCTACACCTTC
CASSVTGFGYTF
>TRBV6-5|TRBJ2-7|-|once
TGTGCCAGCAGTGGCCGGGTCGCGTCCTACGAGCAGTACTTC
CASSGRVASYEQYF
>TRBV11-2|TRBJ1-2|TRBD1|-
TGTGCCAGCAGCCACCCAGGGACAGCCTATGGCTACACCTTC
CASSHPGTAYGYTF
>TRBV27|TRBJ2-5|TRBD2|-
TGTGCCAGCAGTCTAGGGACTAGGGGGGGCCAAGAGACCCAGTACTTC
CASSLGTRGGQETQYF
>TRBV10-1|TRBJ2-2|TRBD1|-
TGCGCCAGCAGTGAACTGACAGGGGGGGCCGGGGAGCTGTTTTTT
CASSELTGGAGELFF
>TRBV2|TRBJ1-2|-|-
TGTGCCAGCAGCGTCTCCGCGAACTATGGCTACACCTTC
CASSVSANYGYTF
>TRBV2|TRBJ2-3|TRBD2|few
TGTGCCAGCACCCGGACTAGCGGTTACACAGATACGCAGTATTTT
CASTRTSGYTDTQYF
>TRBV5-1|TRBJ2-5|TRBD2|-
TGCGCCAGCAGCCCGACGGGGGGTACACTGGAGACCCAGTACTTC
CASSPTGGTLETQYF
>TRBV5-4|TRBJ2-6|-|many
TGTGCCAGCAGCTTGGACAACTCTGGGGCCAACGTCCTGACTTTC
CASSLDNSGANVLTF
>TRBV7-9|TRBJ1-3|-|-
TGTGCCAGCAGTTCGCCCGGGGGAGGGGGAAGCTCTGGAAACACCATATATTTT
CASSSPGGGGSSGNTIYF
>TRBV2|TRBJ1-5|-|-
TGTGCCAGCAGGGGTCCCCGGGGGGCTCAGCCCCAGCATTTT
CASRGPRGAQPQHF
>TRBV18|TRBJ1-1|-|once
TGTGCCAGCTCACCAAGTTGGGGGGACACTGAAGCTTTCTTT
CASSPSWGDTEAFF
>TRBV2|TRBJ1-1|TRBD1|-
TGTGCCAGCACCGGGACAGGCCAACAAGGCACTGAAGCTTTCTTT
CASTGTGQQGTEAFF
>TRBV6-5|TRBJ2-1|TRBD1|-
TGTGCCAGCAGTTCCAGCTGGGGACAGGAGAATGAGCAGTTCTTC
CASSSSWGQENEQFF
>TRBV2|TRBJ1-3|TRBD1|-
TGTGCCAGCAGCCCGGGACAGGGGGTTGGAAACACCATATATTTT
CASSPGQGVGNTIYF
>TRBV30|TRBJ1-3|-|-
TGTGCCTGGAGCGCTCTCCCGGACTCCTCTGGAAACACCATATATTTT
CAWSALPDSSGNTIYF
>TRBV5-8|TRBJ2-5|TRBD2|-
TGTGCCAGCAGCCGGGGACTACAAGAGACCCAGTACTTC
CASSRGLQETQYF
>TRBV5-1|TRBJ2-1|TRBD2|-
TGCGCCAGCAGCTTGTTGTCTAGCGGGAACAATGAGCAGTTCTTC
CASSLLSSGNNEQFF
>TRBV2|TRBJ2-7|-|-
TGTGCCAGCAGTGAACGAGCGTCTGACAGTCCCGACGAGCAGTACTTC
CASSERASDSPDEQYF
>TRBV6-4|TRBJ2-7|TRBD2|few
TGTGCCAGCAGTGCAGGACTAGCGGGAGAGATCGAGCAGTACTTC
CASSAGLAGEIEQYF
>TRBV6-4|TRBJ2-1|-|-
TGTGCCAGCAGTGTAGGACAAAACAATGAGCAGTTCTTC
CASSVGQNNEQFF
>TRBV5-1|TRBJ1-1|-|-
TGCGCCAGCAGCTCCCAGGGGCCTGAAGCTTTCTTT
CASSSQGPEAFF
>TRBV19|TRBJ1-2|-|-
TGTGCCAGCGCGCCGGGACATCTTAACTATGGCTACACCTTC
CASAPGHLNYGYTF
>TRBV10-1|TRBJ2-7|-|-
TGCGCCAGCAGTGAAGCTAGAGGGCTCTCCTACGAGCAGTACTTC
CASSEARGLSYEQYF
>TRBV4-1|TRBJ1-4|TRBD1|-
TGCGCCAGCAGCCCCGGGACAGGGGGATTAAGGGGACTGTTTTTT
CASSPGTGGLRGLFF
>TRBV28|TRBJ2-2|-|-
TGTGTATCCAGGGGGGCGAACACCGGGGAGCTGTTTTTT
CVSRGANTGELFF
>TRBV19|TRBJ2-7|TRBD2|-
TGTGCCAGTAGTCCCCGGACTAGCGGAAGCTCCTACGAGCAGTACTTC
CASSPRTSGSSYEQYF